These T cell receptor beta chains were read from a single sample in a study of T cells in tuberculosis. Measured with immunoSEQ multiplex PCR; TCRdb has only the in-frame clones, and not every one. This repertoire shows about 34,000 clones, 93% found once; its top ten account for around 10%. The source was PBMCs, collected at tuberculosis diagnosis. The receptor set was obtained from an adult with tuberculosis. Each CDR3 is given with its conserved first and last residue. D genes are given only for firm matches. Part of the rows lack a size; the others show once, few, many or a class for expanded clones.

CASSLEWGRSYGYTF | TGTGCCAGCAGCTTAGAATGGGGGCGCAGCTATGGCTACACCTTC | TRBV7-8 | NA | TRBJ1-2 | NA
CASSLVVGGRTDTQYF | TGTGCCAGCAGCTTAGTGGTCGGAGGCCGCACAGATACGCAGTATTTT | TRBV11-2 | NA | TRBJ2-3 | NA
CASSSPGGSSYEQYF | TGTGCCAGCAGTTCCCCCGGCGGGAGCTCCTACGAGCAGTACTTC | TRBV27 | TRBD2 | TRBJ2-7 | NA
CASSLAGGGAENTEAFF | TGTGCCAGCAGCTTGGCCGGAGGGGGCGCGGAGAACACTGAAGCTTTCTTT | TRBV5-6 | TRBD1 | TRBJ1-1 | once
CASSAPGSNEKLFF | TGTGCCAGCAGCGCGCCGGGATCTAATGAAAAACTGTTTTTT | TRBV9 | NA | TRBJ1-4 | NA
CASSLPSAGRQENSPLHF | TGTGCCAGCAGCTTGCCTTCGGCAGGGAGGCAGGAAAATTCACCCCTCCACTTT | TRBV5-6 | NA | TRBJ1-6 | NA
CASGLGNTGGNTEAFF | TGTGCTAGTGGTCTCGGAAACACGGGGGGGAACACTGAAGCTTTCTTT | TRBV12-5 | NA | TRBJ1-1 | once
CASSQQGLGTEAFF | TGTGCCAGCAGCCAACAGGGTTTGGGAACTGAAGCTTTCTTT | TRBV11-3 | NA | TRBJ1-1 | NA
CASSSGGAGNTQYF | TGTGCCAGCAGCTCCGGGGGGGCAGGAAATACGCAGTATTTT | TRBV5-6 | TRBD2 | TRBJ2-3 | NA
CASSGGRSVDTQYF | TGTGCCAGTAGCGGGGGGAGAAGCGTGGATACGCAGTATTTT | TRBV6-5 | TRBD2 | TRBJ2-3 | NA
CSVESTHTDTQYF | TGCAGCGTTGAATCGACACACACAGATACGCAGTATTTT | TRBV29-1 | NA | TRBJ2-3 | NA
CASSLEGQPYNEQFF | TGCGCCAGCAGCTTAGAAGGACAGCCTTACAATGAGCAGTTCTTC | TRBV5-1 | NA | TRBJ2-1 | NA
CASSTQGAVTGELFF | TGTGCCAGCAGTACACAGGGGGCAGTCACCGGGGAGCTGTTTTTT | TRBV6-5 | TRBD1 | TRBJ2-2 | NA
CASSQATLVNGYTF | TGTGCCAGCAGCCAAGCGACCTTGGTGAATGGCTACACCTTC | TRBV11-2 | NA | TRBJ1-2 | NA
CASSPDGGGATF | TGTGCCAGCTCACCTGACGGCGGGGGAGCCACTTTT | TRBV18 | TRBD2 | TRBJ2-2 | NA
CASSPPPGGQGADTQYF | TGTGCCAGCAGCCCGCCTCCGGGGGGACAGGGGGCAGATACGCAGTATTTT | TRBV7-3 | TRBD1 | TRBJ2-3 | NA
CASSSDRTPYGYTF | TGTGCCAGCAGCTCGGACAGAACCCCTTATGGCTACACCTTC | TRBV5-5 | NA | TRBJ1-2 | NA
CASSQGRGLAGRYTQYF | TGCGCCAGCAGCCAAGGCAGGGGACTAGCGGGAAGGTATACGCAGTATTTT | TRBV4-1 | TRBD2 | TRBJ2-3 | NA
CASSTLTGANYGYTF | TGTGCCAGTAGTACCCTTACAGGGGCGAACTATGGCTACACCTTC | TRBV19 | TRBD1 | TRBJ1-2 | once